This T cell receptor beta chain is drawn from a study of shared clonotypes between healthy human individuals. Study overall: The donor pool was made up of two women and three men aged 18 to 49. For every donor, three CD4 naive, three CD4 memory, two CD8 naive and one CD8 memory plates were used.

This clone is a singleton in its sample. Only in-frame clones appear in the TCRdb table, and some are missing; sequencing was by immunoSEQ multiplex PCR. The sample includes 2 million or so clones, 95% of them seen just once. There are 14 residues in the CDR3. The germline V and J ends were trimmed by 2 bases and 5 bases, with 13 bases remaining between them. Germline V gives CDR1 SEHNR, CDR2 FQNEAQ (reference sequence). Source material: naive CD4+ T cells sorted from blood. As to subset: CD45RA+ positively selected. The sequence was obtained from a man aged 18 to 29 in good health. This chain uses TRBV7-9 with TRBJ2-7, with a possible D match to TRBD1 (6 bases). In DNA, the CDR3 is TGTGCCAGCAGCTTAAAGGACAGAAGCAACGAGCAGTACTTC. Residues: CASSLKDRSNEQYF.